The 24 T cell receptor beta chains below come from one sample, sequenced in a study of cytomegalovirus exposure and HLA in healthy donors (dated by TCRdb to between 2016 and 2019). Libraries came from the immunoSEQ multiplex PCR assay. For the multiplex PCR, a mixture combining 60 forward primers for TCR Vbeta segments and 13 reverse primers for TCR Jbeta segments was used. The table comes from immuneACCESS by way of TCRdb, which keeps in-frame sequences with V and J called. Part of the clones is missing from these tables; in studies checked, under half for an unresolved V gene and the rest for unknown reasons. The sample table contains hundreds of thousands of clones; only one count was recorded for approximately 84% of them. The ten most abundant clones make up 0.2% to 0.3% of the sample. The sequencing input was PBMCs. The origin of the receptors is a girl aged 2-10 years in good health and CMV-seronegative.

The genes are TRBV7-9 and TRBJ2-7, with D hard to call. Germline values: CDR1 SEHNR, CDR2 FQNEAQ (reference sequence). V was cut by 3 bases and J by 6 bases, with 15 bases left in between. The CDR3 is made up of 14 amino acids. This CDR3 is CASSLTGAYCEQYF. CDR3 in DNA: TGTGCCAGCAGCTTGACCGGAGCCTACTGCGAGCAGTACTTC.

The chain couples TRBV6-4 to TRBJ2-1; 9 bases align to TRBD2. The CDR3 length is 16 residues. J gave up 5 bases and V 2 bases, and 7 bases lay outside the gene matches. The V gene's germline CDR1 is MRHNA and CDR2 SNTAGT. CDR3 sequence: CASSDPGAGGHNEQFF. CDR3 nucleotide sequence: TGTGCCAGCAGTGACCCGGGGGCGGGGGGGCACAATGAGCAGTTCTTC.

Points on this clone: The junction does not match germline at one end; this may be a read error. The DNA of the CDR3 is TGTTCCAGCAGCTTAGGAGGGACAGGAGATGAAAAACTGTTTTTT. Translated, it gives CSSSLGGTGDEKLFF. The rearrangement joins TRBV7-9 to TRBJ1-4, with 8 bases that match TRBD1. CDR1 is SEHNR, CDR2 FQNEAQ, per germline (reference sequence). The CDR3 loop spans 15 amino acids.

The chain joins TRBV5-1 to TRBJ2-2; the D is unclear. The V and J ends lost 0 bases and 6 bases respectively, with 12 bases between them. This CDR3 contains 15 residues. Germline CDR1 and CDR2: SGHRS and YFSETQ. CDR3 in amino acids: CASSLGRVGSGELFF. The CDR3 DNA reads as TGCGCCAGCAGCTTGGGCCGCGTCGGGTCCGGGGAGCTGTTTTTT.

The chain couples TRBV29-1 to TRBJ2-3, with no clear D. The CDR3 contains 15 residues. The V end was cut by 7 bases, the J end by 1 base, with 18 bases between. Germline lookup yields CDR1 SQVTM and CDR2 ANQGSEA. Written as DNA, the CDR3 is TGCAGCGCCTTTCTCGCACTTTACCGCACAGATACGCAGTATTTT. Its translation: CSAFLALYRTDTQYF.

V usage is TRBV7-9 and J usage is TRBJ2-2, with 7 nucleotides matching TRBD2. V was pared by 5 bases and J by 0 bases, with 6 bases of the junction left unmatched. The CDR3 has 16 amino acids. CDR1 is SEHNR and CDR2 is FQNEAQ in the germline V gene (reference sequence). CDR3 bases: TGTGCCAGCAGCGCTAGCGGCACCACGAACACCGGGGAGCTGTTTTTT. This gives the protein CASSASGTTNTGELFF.

This CDR3 reads CASSGQGVGSEQYF. The CDR3 nucleotides are TGTGCCAGCAGTGGACAGGGGGTAGGGAGCGAGCAGTACTTC. V and J are TRBV6-1 and TRBJ2-7; 9 bases align to TRBD1. After removal of 4 bases from V and 6 bases from J, the junction contained 7 bases not matched to a gene. The germline V gene encodes CDR1 MNHNS and CDR2 SASEGT. The CDR3 runs to 14 residues.

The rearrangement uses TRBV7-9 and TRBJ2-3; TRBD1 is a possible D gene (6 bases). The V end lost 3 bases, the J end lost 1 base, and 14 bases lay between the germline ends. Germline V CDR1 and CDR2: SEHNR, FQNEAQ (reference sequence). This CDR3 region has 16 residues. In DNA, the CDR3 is TGTGCCAGCAGCTTGTCGGAGACAGGCGGCACAGATACGCAGTATTTT. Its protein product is CASSLSETGGTDTQYF.

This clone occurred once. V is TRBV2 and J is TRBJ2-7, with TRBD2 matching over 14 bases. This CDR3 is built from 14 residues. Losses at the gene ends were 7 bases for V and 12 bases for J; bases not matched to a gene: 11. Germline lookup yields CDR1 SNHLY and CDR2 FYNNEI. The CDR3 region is CASTYRGLAGDGYF. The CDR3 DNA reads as TGTGCCAGCACTTACCGGGGACTAGCGGGAGATGGGTACTTC.

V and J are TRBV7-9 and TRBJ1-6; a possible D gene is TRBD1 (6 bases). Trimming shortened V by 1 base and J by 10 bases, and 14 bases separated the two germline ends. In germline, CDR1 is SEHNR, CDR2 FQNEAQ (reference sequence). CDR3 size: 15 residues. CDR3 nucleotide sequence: TGTGCCAGCAGCTTAGGGGCAGGGGATGGGTCACCCCTCCACTTT. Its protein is CASSLGAGDGSPLHF.

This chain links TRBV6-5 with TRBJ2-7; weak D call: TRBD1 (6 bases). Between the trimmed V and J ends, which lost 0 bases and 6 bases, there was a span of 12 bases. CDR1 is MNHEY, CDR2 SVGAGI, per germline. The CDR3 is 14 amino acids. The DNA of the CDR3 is TGTGCCAGCAGTTACTCGGGGGCGACCATCGAGCAGTACTTC. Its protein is CASSYSGATIEQYF.

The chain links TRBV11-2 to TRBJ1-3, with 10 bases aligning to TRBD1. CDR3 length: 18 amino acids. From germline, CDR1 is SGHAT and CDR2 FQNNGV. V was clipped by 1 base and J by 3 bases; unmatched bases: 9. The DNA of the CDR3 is TGTGCCAGCAGCTTAGGCGGTGGGGACAGGGGAGTTGGAAACACCATATATTTT. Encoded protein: CASSLGGGDRGVGNTIYF.

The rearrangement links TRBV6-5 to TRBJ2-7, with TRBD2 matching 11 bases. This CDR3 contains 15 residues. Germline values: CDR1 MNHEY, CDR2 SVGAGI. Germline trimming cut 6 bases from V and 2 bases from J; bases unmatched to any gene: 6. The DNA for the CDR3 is TGTGCCAGCAGCCGTAGCGGGGGGGGAACCTACGAGCAGTACTTC. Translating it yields CASSRSGGGTYEQYF.

CDR3 DNA: TGTGCCAGCAGCTTCGGGACTAGCGAGGAGACCCAGTACTTC. Translated: CASSFGTSEETQYF. The chain joins TRBV7-7 to TRBJ2-5, with TRBD2 matching 10 bases. The CDR3 sequence is 14 residues long. Per the germline V gene, CDR1 is SSHAT and CDR2 is FNYEAQ (reference sequence). J gave up 5 bases and V 3 bases, and 3 bases lay outside the gene matches.

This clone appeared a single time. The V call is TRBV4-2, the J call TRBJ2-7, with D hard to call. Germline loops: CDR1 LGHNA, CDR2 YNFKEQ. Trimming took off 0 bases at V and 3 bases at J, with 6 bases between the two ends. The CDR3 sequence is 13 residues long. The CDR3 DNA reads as TGTGCCAGCAGCCAAGACATCAGCTACGAGCAGTACTTC. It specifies CASSQDISYEQYF.

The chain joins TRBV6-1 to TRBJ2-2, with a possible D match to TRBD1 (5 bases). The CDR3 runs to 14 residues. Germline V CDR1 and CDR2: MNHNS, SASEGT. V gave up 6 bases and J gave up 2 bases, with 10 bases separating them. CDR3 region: CASRLTGNTGELFF. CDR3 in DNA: TGTGCCAGCAGGCTTACAGGAAACACCGGGGAGCTGTTTTTT.

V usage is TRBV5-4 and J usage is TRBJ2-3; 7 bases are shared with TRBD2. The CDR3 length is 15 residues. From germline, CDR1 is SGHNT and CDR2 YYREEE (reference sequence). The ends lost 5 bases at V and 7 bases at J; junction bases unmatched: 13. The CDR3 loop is CASRPAASGMHTQYF. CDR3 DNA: TGTGCCAGCAGGCCCGCCGCCAGCGGGATGCATACGCAGTATTTT.

The CDR3 sequence: CASSQDVRTGRETQYF. CDR3 bases: TGTGCCAGCAGCCAAGACGTCAGGACAGGCAGGGAGACCCAGTACTTC. The chain carries TRBV4-2 and TRBJ2-5; 7 positions match TRBD1. The CDR3 has 16 amino acids. CDR1 LGHNA and CDR2 YNFKEQ come from the germline V gene. The junction had 9 bases not matched to a gene; V was cut back by 0 bases and J by 5 bases.

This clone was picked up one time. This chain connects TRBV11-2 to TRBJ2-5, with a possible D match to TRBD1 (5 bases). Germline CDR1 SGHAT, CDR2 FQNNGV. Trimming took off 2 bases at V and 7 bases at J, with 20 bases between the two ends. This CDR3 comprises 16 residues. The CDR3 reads CASSLIIGRRRGTQYF. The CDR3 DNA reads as TGTGCCAGCAGCTTAATAATCGGGCGCCGAAGGGGGACCCAGTACTTC.

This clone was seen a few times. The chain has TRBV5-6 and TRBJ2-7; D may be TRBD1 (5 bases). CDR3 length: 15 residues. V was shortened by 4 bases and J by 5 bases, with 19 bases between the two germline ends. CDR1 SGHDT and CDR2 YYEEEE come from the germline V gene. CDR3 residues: CASSRLDRVGHEQYF. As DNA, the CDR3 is TGTGCCAGCAGCCGCCTTGACAGAGTCGGTCACGAGCAGTACTTC.

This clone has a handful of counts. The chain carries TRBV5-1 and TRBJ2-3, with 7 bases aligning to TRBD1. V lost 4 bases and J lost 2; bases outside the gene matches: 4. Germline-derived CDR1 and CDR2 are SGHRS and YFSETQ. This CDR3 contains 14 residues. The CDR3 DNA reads TGCGCCAGCAGCCTCGGACAGGACACAGATACGCAGTATTTT. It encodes CASSLGQDTDTQYF. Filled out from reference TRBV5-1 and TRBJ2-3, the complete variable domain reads KAGVTQTPRYLIKTRGQQVTLSCSPISGHRSVSWYQQTPGQGLQFLFEYFSETQRNKGNFPGRFSGRQFSNSRSEMNVSTLELGDSALYLCASSLGQDTDTQYFGPGTRLTVL.

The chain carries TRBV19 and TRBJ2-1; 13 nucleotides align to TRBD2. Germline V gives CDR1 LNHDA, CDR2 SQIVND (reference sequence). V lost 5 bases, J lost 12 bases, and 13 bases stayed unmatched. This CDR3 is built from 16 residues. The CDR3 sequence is CASSPRTSGSRVGQFF. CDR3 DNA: TGTGCCAGTAGTCCCCGGACTAGCGGGAGCCGCGTCGGGCAGTTCTTC.

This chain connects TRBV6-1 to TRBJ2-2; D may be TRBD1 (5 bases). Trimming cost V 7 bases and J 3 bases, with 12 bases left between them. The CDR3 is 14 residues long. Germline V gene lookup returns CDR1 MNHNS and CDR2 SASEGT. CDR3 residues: CASIRVGDTGELFF. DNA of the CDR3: TGTGCCAGCATCAGGGTTGGTGACACCGGGGAGCTGTTTTTT.

The CDR3 region is CASSPRGGPTDTQYF. The CDR3, as DNA: TGTGCCAGCAGCCCTAGGGGGGGGCCCACAGATACGCAGTATTTT. The J gene is TRBJ2-3, the V gene TRBV11-2; a weak D match, TRBD2 (7 bases). The germline V gene encodes CDR1 SGHAT and CDR2 FQNNGV. Trimming took off 5 bases at V and 2 bases at J, with 14 bases between the two ends. This CDR3 contains 15 residues.